The source of this TCR beta chain is a study of shared clonotypes between healthy human individuals. A CD45RA-negative memory subset and a CD45RA+ naive subset were separated from the CD4+ cells. Assay used: immunoSEQ multiplex PCR; TCRdb lists only in-frame clones, some missing. The table records roughly 700,000 clones, around two thirds of them present only once. Germline CDR1 is MNHNS and CDR2 is SASEGT. This CDR3 contains 16 residues. V was cut by 4 bases and J by 3 bases, with 17 bases left in between. The specimen sequenced was memory CD4+ T cells sorted from blood. Subset given: CD45RA-negative fraction. The chain uses TRBV6-1 and TRBJ2-3; the D gene is possibly TRBD2 (5 bases). The TCR comes from a woman under 40 in good health. The CDR3 DNA reads as TGTGCCAGCAGTGGGACTTTTGGGATAAGGACAGATACGCAGTATTTT. Encoded protein: CASSGTFGIRTDTQYF.